A selection of T cell receptor beta chains follows, all from one sample in a study of T cells after yellow fever vaccination. Via MiXCR, TCRdb re-called the 5' RACE reads, giving one row per CDR3 protein. The sample lists 110,000 to 150,000 distinct CDR3 sequences, 5% to 7.5% seen once, with under 0.8% in the top ten. The source was CD4+ T cells sorted from PBMCs, collected 10 days after the yellow fever booster vaccination. These receptors came from a man in his thirties or forties who received the YFV17D yellow fever vaccine. The CDR3 runs from the conserved cysteine through the conserved F or W. A D gene is named only where the DNA matches it firmly. Size is stated for part of the rows, as once, few or many counts, or as a class when the clone is expanded.

>.|TRBV19|.|TRBJ1-2
TGTGCCAGTAGTATGGATGGACATGGAGGCTACACCTTC
CASSMDGHGGYTF
>.|TRBV5-1|many|TRBJ2-5
TGCGCCAGCAGCTTGAAGTCCCAAGAGACCCAGTACTTC
CASSLKSQETQYF
>TRBD2|TRBV7-2|few|TRBJ2-5
TGTGCCAGCAGCGGTCGACTAGCGGGAGGGCCCGTCCAAGAGACCCAGTACTTC
CASSGRLAGGPVQETQYF
>.|TRBV4-3|.|TRBJ1-4
TGCGCCAGCAGCCAGTGGTCCGCTTCAGGGGAAAAACTGTTTTTT
CASSQWSASGEKLFF
>.|TRBV12-3/TRBV12-4|many|TRBJ2-5
TGTGCCAGCAGGGACTACGGGGGGCAGGGCGGAGAGACCCAGTACTTC
CASRDYGGQGGETQYF
>.|TRBV5-4|.|TRBJ2-3
TGTGCCAGCAGAGGAGGGCCGGGGAAGACAGATACGCAGTATTTT
CASRGGPGKTDTQYF
>TRBD2|TRBV3-1|many|TRBJ2-3
TGTGCCAGCAGCCCCCATAGCGGGAGACAGTATTTT
CASSPHSGRQYF
>.|TRBV27|many|TRBJ2-2
TGTGCCAGCCAGAGGGTCCCGGTAAACTCCGGGGAGCTGTTTTTT
CASQRVPVNSGELFF
>TRBD2|TRBV12-3/TRBV12-4|few|TRBJ2-7
TGTGCCAGCAGGCGTCGGGAGGGCCGATACGAGCAGTACTTC
CASRRREGRYEQYF
>.|TRBV20-1|many|TRBJ1-4
TGCAGTGCTCCAGGGGAACGGGAGCGTGAAAAACTGTTTTTT
CSAPGEREREKLFF
>.|TRBV18|many|TRBJ2-1
TGTGCCAGCACCTCAAACCACAATGAGCAGTTCTTC
CASTSNHNEQFF
>.|TRBV5-1|many|TRBJ2-5
TGCGCCAGCAGCTTGGAGCTTCAAGAGACCCAGTACTTC
CASSLELQETQYF
>.|TRBV11-2|many|TRBJ2-3
TGTGCCAGCAGCTTGGGGCAGTTCACAGATACGCAGTATTTT
CASSLGQFTDTQYF
>TRBD2|TRBV6-2/TRBV6-3|many|TRBJ2-4
TGTGCCAGCAGTTACGATACCGGGACTAGCGGGACGCTAGCCAAAAACATTCAGTACTTC
CASSYDTGTSGTLAKNIQYF
>TRBD2|TRBV7-3|many|TRBJ2-2
TGTGCCAGCAGCAAGGGACTAGCTGACGGGGAGCTGTTTTTT
CASSKGLADGELFF
>TRBD2|TRBV29-1|many|TRBJ2-1
TGCAGCGTTGAAGATCGGCTACTTTCGGGGGGAAGTGAGCAGTTCTTC
CSVEDRLLSGGSEQFF
>TRBD1|TRBV29-1|many|TRBJ2-7
TGCAGCGTGGCTTCCGGGACAGGGTCCGCAAGCGAGCAGTACTTC
CSVASGTGSASEQYF
>TRBD2|TRBV20-1|many|TRBJ2-7
TGCAGTGCTGGGACTAGCGGGAGTGAAGAGCAGTACTTC
CSAGTSGSEEQYF
>.|TRBV20-1|many|TRBJ2-7
TGCAGTGCTAGAGATAAAGGGGGTGCCCCCTACGAGCAGTACTTC
CSARDKGGAPYEQYF
>.|TRBV30|few|TRBJ1-3
TGTGCCTGGAGCCTCGGCAGCGGCTCTGGAAACACCATATATTTT
CAWSLGSGSGNTIYF
>.|TRBV6-1|many|TRBJ2-7
TGTGCCAGCAGTCGAAGCGGTATCCCCTACGAGCAGTACTTC
CASSRSGIPYEQYF
>.|TRBV12-3/TRBV12-4|few|TRBJ2-1
TGTGCCAGCAGTCAGCAGGGAAACCCACAGTTCTTC
CASSQQGNPQFF
>.|TRBV20-1|many|TRBJ2-3
TGCAGTGCTAGAGCGATTCCTGGGACTCACACAGATACGCAGTATTTT
CSARAIPGTHTDTQYF
>.|TRBV10-3|few|TRBJ1-3
TGTGCCATCAGTCGAGACTTGGCCAGGGGCTCTGGAAACACCATATATTTT
CAISRDLARGSGNTIYF
>TRBD2|TRBV18|many|TRBJ2-4
TGTGCCAGCTCTACTGAGAGACTAGCCTTAGCCAAAAACATTCAGTACTTC
CASSTERLALAKNIQYF
>TRBD2|TRBV27|few|TRBJ2-7
TGTGCCAGCAGTCCCTGGATGGCGGGAGGGAGGTACGAGCAGTACTTC
CASSPWMAGGRYEQYF
>TRBD2|TRBV20-1|few|TRBJ2-1
TGCAGTGCTCCAGGACTAGCGGGAGGGATTGGGAATGAGCAGTTCTTC
CSAPGLAGGIGNEQFF
>.|TRBV4-3|many|TRBJ2-1
TGCGCCAGCAGCCAAGATCAGAAAACCGGACTAAATGAGCAGTTCTTC
CASSQDQKTGLNEQFF
>.|TRBV9|many|TRBJ2-7
TGTGCCAGCAGCGTAGATCTAGTCTCCTACGAGCAGTACTTC
CASSVDLVSYEQYF
>TRBD1|TRBV6-1|many|TRBJ2-7
TGTGCCAGCAGTGAACCGGGACAGAAACCCTACGAGCAGTACTTC
CASSEPGQKPYEQYF
>.|TRBV19|many|TRBJ2-2
TGTGCCAGTATCGGGGATACGTCCGGGGAGCTGTTTTTT
CASIGDTSGELFF
>TRBD1|TRBV23-1|few|TRBJ1-5
TGCGCCAGCAGTCCGACAGGGCGATCCAATCAGCCCCAGCATTTT
CASSPTGRSNQPQHF
>.|TRBV3-1|few|TRBJ2-3
TGTGCCAGCAGCCTTAGCTGGAATACGCAGTATTTT
CASSLSWNTQYF
>.|TRBV6-1|many|TRBJ2-3
TGTGCCACCCGGAATACTAAATTAAGTGGATCAGATACGCAGTATTTT
CATRNTKLSGSDTQYF
>TRBD2|TRBV5-1|.|TRBJ2-1
TGCGCCAGCAGTCCTATTAGCGGGAGTGGTAACAATGAGCAGTTCTTC
CASSPISGSGNNEQFF
>.|TRBV6-2/TRBV6-3|.|TRBJ1-1
TGTGCCAGCAGCTACGGACTTTCTGAAGCTTTCTTT
CASSYGLSEAFF
>.|TRBV7-2|many|TRBJ2-6
TGTGCCAGCAGCTTGGGGAACTCTGGGGCCAACGTCCTGACTTTC
CASSLGNSGANVLTF
>.|TRBV6-1|many|TRBJ2-7
TGTGCCAGCAGGATTGAGAGGGTAAACTCCTACGAGCAGTACTTC
CASRIERVNSYEQYF
>TRBD1|TRBV7-2|many|TRBJ2-3
TGTGCCAGCGGCCGGGACAGGGCACCGGATACGCAGTATTTT
CASGRDRAPDTQYF
>.|TRBV7-2|.|TRBJ2-5
TGTGCCAGCAGTCTCCGGACGGGGTCCCAAGAGACCCAGTACTTC
CASSLRTGSQETQYF
>.|TRBV15|many|TRBJ2-1
TGTGCCACCAGCAGAGATTCAAAAACCGATGAGCAGTTCTTC
CATSRDSKTDEQFF
>TRBD2|TRBV7-8|.|TRBJ2-3
TGTGCCAGCAGCCTCCTACATCAGCGGGAGAAGGAGGGGGGCACAGATACGCAGTATTTT
CASSLLHQREKEGGTDTQYF
>.|TRBV20-1|.|TRBJ2-5
TGCAGTGCAACGGGGAAGAACGAGACCCAGTACTTC
CSATGKNETQYF
>TRBD1|TRBV4-1|many|TRBJ2-1
TGCGCCAGCAGCCAGAGGACAGGACCGTATGAGCAGTTCTTC
CASSQRTGPYEQFF
>.|TRBV19|few|TRBJ2-2
TGTGCCAGTAGGGGCTTCTCCTGGGACACCGGGGAGCTGTTTTTT
CASRGFSWDTGELFF
>.|TRBV5-5|many|TRBJ2-7
TGTGCCACCCGGGAAGCGCCGACCTACGAGCAGTACTTC
CATREAPTYEQYF
>.|TRBV10-3|many|TRBJ2-7
TGTGCCATCAGTAACCCCGGTGGGGGAGACGCCGAGCAGTACTTC
CAISNPGGGDAEQYF
>.|TRBV20-1|.|TRBJ2-5
TGCAGTGCTAAGATGGGGTCCCTCGGGACTGAGACCCAGTACTTC
CSAKMGSLGTETQYF
>.|TRBV29-1|many|TRBJ2-2
TGCAGCGTTGACCAGGGTGCCGGGGAGCTGTTTTTT
CSVDQGAGELFF
>TRBD2|TRBV5-1|many|TRBJ2-3
TGCGCCAGCAGCTTTGGGACTAGCGGGAGCACAGATACGCAGTATTTT
CASSFGTSGSTDTQYF
>.|TRBV9|many|TRBJ2-1
TGTGCCAGCAGCCCGTGGGGGCACCTAGAGCAGTTCTTC
CASSPWGHLEQFF
>.|TRBV7-2|few|TRBJ2-7
TGTGCCAGCAGCTTAGGGGTCAGGTCCTACGAGCAGTACTTC
CASSLGVRSYEQYF
>TRBD2|TRBV10-1|many|TRBJ2-1
TGCGCCAGCAGTCTAGCGAGCGGGAGGGCCTTGAATGAGCAGTTCTTC
CASSLASGRALNEQFF
>TRBD2|TRBV7-2|many|TRBJ2-7
TGTGCCAGCAGCTCGACTAGCGGGGCCTCCTACGAGCAGTACTTC
CASSSTSGASYEQYF
>.|TRBV4-1|few|TRBJ2-3
TGCGCCAGCAGCCAGGATCCAAGGGGAGATACGCAGTATTTT
CASSQDPRGDTQYF
>.|TRBV20-1|many|TRBJ2-1
TGCAGTGCTAGAGACCAAGCGTTGGCTACCTCCTACAATGAGCAGTTCTTC
CSARDQALATSYNEQFF
>TRBD1|TRBV5-1|many|TRBJ2-5
TGCGCCAGCAGCTTCTTAGGACAGGGTGAGGAGACCCAGTACTTC
CASSFLGQGEETQYF
>.|TRBV5-5|many|TRBJ2-1
TGTGCCAGCAGCTTGGCTTTATTTAATGGCAATGAGCAGTTCTTC
CASSLALFNGNEQFF
>.|TRBV7-8|.|TRBJ2-5
TGTGCCAGCAGCTCCCGGACGGTGGAGACCCAGTACTTC
CASSSRTVETQYF